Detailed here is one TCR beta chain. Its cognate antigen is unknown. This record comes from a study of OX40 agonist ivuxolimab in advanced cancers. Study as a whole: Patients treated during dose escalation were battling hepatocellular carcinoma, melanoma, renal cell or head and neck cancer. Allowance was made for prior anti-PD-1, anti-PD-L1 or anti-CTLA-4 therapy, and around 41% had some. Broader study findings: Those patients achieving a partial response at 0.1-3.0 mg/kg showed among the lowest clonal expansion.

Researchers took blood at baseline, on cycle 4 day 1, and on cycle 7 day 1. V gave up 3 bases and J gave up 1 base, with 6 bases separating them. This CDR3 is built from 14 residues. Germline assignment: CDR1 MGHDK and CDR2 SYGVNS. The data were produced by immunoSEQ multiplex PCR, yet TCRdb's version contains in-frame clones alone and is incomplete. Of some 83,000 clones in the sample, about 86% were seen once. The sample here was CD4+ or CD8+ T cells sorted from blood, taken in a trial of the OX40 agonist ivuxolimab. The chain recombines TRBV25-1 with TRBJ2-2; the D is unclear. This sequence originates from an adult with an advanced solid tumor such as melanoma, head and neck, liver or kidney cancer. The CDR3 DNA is TGTGCCAGCAGTGAGTATAGGAACACCGGGGAGCTGTTTTTT. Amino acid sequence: CASSEYRNTGELFF.